This is a list of T cell receptor beta chains from one sample in a study of blood T cell repertoires in COVID-19. The table came from immunoSEQ multiplex PCR; TCRdb's copy has only in-frame clones and leaves some out. This table has about 230,000 clones, approximately 90% appearing once. The specimen sequenced was peripheral blood. These TCRs come from a man aged 45 to 65 with COVID-19, enrolled during active disease. Both conserved end residues are part of each CDR3. Each record gives: J gene, D gene, V gene, clone size, CDR3 protein, CDR3 DNA. A D gene is named only where the DNA matches it firmly. A clone size is listed for some rows: how often the clone was seen (once, few, many), or a class if it is expanded.

j_call: TRBJ2-7
d_call: TRBD1
v_call: TRBV4-1
clone_size: .
cdr3_aa: CASSQWTGYTYEQYF
cdr3_nt: TGCGCCAGCAGCCAGTGGACAGGGTATACCTACGAGCAGTACTTC

j_call: TRBJ2-2
d_call: .
v_call: TRBV11-2
clone_size: .
cdr3_aa: CASSWQANTGELFF
cdr3_nt: TGTGCCAGCAGCTGGCAGGCTAACACCGGGGAGCTGTTTTTT

j_call: TRBJ1-4
d_call: TRBD1
v_call: TRBV18
clone_size: .
cdr3_aa: CASSPGQSREKLFF
cdr3_nt: TGTGCCAGCTCTCCGGGACAGAGTCGTGAAAAACTGTTTTTT

j_call: TRBJ2-7
d_call: .
v_call: TRBV7-2
clone_size: .
cdr3_aa: CASSFAGRHEQYF
cdr3_nt: TGTGCCAGCAGCTTCGCAGGGCGGCACGAGCAGTACTTC

j_call: TRBJ1-3
d_call: .
v_call: TRBV19
clone_size: .
cdr3_aa: CASSEDRGNTIYF
cdr3_nt: TGTGCCAGTAGTGAAGACAGGGGAAACACCATATATTTT

j_call: TRBJ2-1
d_call: TRBD2
v_call: TRBV12-5
clone_size: .
cdr3_aa: CASGLVLGSGVNEQFF
cdr3_nt: TGTGCTAGTGGTTTGGTACTGGGTAGCGGGGTCAATGAGCAGTTCTTC

j_call: TRBJ2-1
d_call: .
v_call: TRBV6-5
clone_size: .
cdr3_aa: CASSYEASSYNEQFF
cdr3_nt: TGTGCCAGCAGTTACGAGGCTAGCTCCTACAATGAGCAGTTCTTC

j_call: TRBJ1-6
d_call: .
v_call: TRBV9
clone_size: many
cdr3_aa: CASSPLDSPPLHF
cdr3_nt: TGTGCCAGCAGCCCGCTGGACAGTCCGCCCCTCCACTTT

j_call: TRBJ2-2
d_call: .
v_call: TRBV14
clone_size: .
cdr3_aa: CASSRADYTGELFF
cdr3_nt: TGTGCCAGCAGCCGGGCTGATTACACCGGGGAGCTGTTTTTT

j_call: TRBJ2-3
d_call: .
v_call: TRBV5-1
clone_size: .
cdr3_aa: CASSRSGNPDTQYF
cdr3_nt: TGCGCCAGCAGCCGCAGCGGAAACCCAGATACGCAGTATTTT

j_call: TRBJ2-5
d_call: .
v_call: TRBV2
clone_size: .
cdr3_aa: CASSVGMRQETQYF
cdr3_nt: TGTGCCAGCAGTGTGGGTATGCGGCAAGAGACCCAGTACTTC

j_call: TRBJ2-7
d_call: TRBD1
v_call: TRBV11-2
clone_size: .
cdr3_aa: CASSLVRGLYEQYF
cdr3_nt: TGTGCCAGCAGCTTAGTCAGGGGGCTCTACGAGCAGTACTTC

j_call: TRBJ2-7
d_call: .
v_call: TRBV7-9
clone_size: .
cdr3_aa: CASSLVTGTFYEQYF
cdr3_nt: TGTGCCAGCAGCTTAGTCACTGGGACATTCTACGAGCAGTACTTC

j_call: TRBJ2-2
d_call: .
v_call: TRBV7-9
clone_size: .
cdr3_aa: CASSLTGVGTGELFF
cdr3_nt: TGTGCCAGCAGCTTAACAGGTGTGGGCACCGGGGAGCTGTTTTTT

j_call: TRBJ2-4
d_call: TRBD1
v_call: TRBV2
clone_size: once
cdr3_aa: CASSDRGRGNIQYF
cdr3_nt: TGTGCCAGCAGTGATAGGGGGCGCGGAAACATTCAGTACTTC

j_call: TRBJ2-7
d_call: .
v_call: TRBV11-2
clone_size: .
cdr3_aa: CASSSQGVYEQYF
cdr3_nt: TGTGCCAGCAGCTCCCAAGGGGTCTACGAGCAGTACTTC

j_call: TRBJ1-1
d_call: .
v_call: TRBV5-1
clone_size: .
cdr3_aa: CASSLAGPGFEAFF
cdr3_nt: TGCGCCAGCAGCTTGGCGGGTCCCGGGTTTGAAGCTTTCTTT

j_call: TRBJ2-3
d_call: TRBD2
v_call: TRBV5-6
clone_size: .
cdr3_aa: CASSLRLAGGSTDTQYF
cdr3_nt: TGTGCCAGCAGCTTAAGACTAGCGGGGGGGAGCACAGATACGCAGTATTTT

j_call: TRBJ1-5
d_call: .
v_call: TRBV29-1
clone_size: few
cdr3_aa: CSVGRGSNQPQHF
cdr3_nt: TGCAGCGTTGGACGGGGTAGCAATCAGCCCCAGCATTTT

j_call: TRBJ2-1
d_call: TRBD2
v_call: TRBV4-2
clone_size: .
cdr3_aa: CASSQESSGKIGEQFF
cdr3_nt: TGTGCCAGCAGCCAAGAATCTAGCGGGAAGATCGGTGAGCAGTTCTTC

j_call: TRBJ2-2
d_call: TRBD2
v_call: TRBV5-4
clone_size: .
cdr3_aa: CASSLSGLAVDKNTGELFF
cdr3_nt: TGTGCCAGCAGCTTGTCGGGACTAGCGGTTGACAAGAACACCGGGGAGCTGTTTTTT

j_call: TRBJ2-1
d_call: TRBD1
v_call: TRBV27
clone_size: once
cdr3_aa: CASRPGTGTYNEQFF
cdr3_nt: TGTGCCAGCAGGCCTGGGACAGGGACCTACAATGAGCAGTTCTTC

j_call: TRBJ2-7
d_call: TRBD2
v_call: TRBV13
clone_size: .
cdr3_aa: CASSPRTSGRAVYEQYF
cdr3_nt: TGTGCCAGCAGTCCGAGGACTAGCGGGAGGGCCGTATACGAGCAGTACTTC

j_call: TRBJ2-7
d_call: .
v_call: TRBV7-9
clone_size: .
cdr3_aa: CASFTGGDHEQYF
cdr3_nt: TGTGCCAGCTTCACAGGGGGGGACCACGAGCAGTACTTC

j_call: TRBJ1-2
d_call: .
v_call: TRBV27
clone_size: .
cdr3_aa: CASRRTANYGYTF
cdr3_nt: TGTGCCAGCAGAAGGACAGCCAACTATGGCTACACCTTC

j_call: TRBJ2-3
d_call: TRBD1
v_call: TRBV19
clone_size: .
cdr3_aa: CASSITGTGAGTDTQYF
cdr3_nt: TGTGCCAGTAGTATTACCGGGACAGGGGCCGGCACAGATACGCAGTATTTT

j_call: TRBJ2-3
d_call: .
v_call: TRBV7-9
clone_size: .
cdr3_aa: CASSPNTDTQYF
cdr3_nt: TGTGCCAGCAGCCCAAACACAGATACGCAGTATTTT

j_call: TRBJ2-5
d_call: .
v_call: TRBV7-9
clone_size: once
cdr3_aa: CASSAALGPRVGETQYF
cdr3_nt: TGTGCCAGCAGCGCGGCCTTGGGCCCGAGGGTTGGAGAGACCCAGTACTTC

j_call: TRBJ1-4
d_call: .
v_call: TRBV5-5
clone_size: few
cdr3_aa: CASSDRDIANEKLFF
cdr3_nt: TGTGCCAGCAGCGACCGGGACATAGCAAATGAAAAACTGTTTTTT

j_call: TRBJ2-7
d_call: .
v_call: TRBV10-3
clone_size: once
cdr3_aa: CAISAAGSYEQYF
cdr3_nt: TGTGCCATCAGTGCCGCAGGGTCCTACGAGCAGTACTTC

j_call: TRBJ2-1
d_call: .
v_call: TRBV3-1/TRBV3-2
clone_size: once
cdr3_aa: CASSQNSGSYNEQFF
cdr3_nt: TGTGCCAGCAGCCAAAATAGCGGCTCCTACAATGAGCAGTTCTTC

j_call: TRBJ1-1
d_call: .
v_call: TRBV2
clone_size: .
cdr3_aa: CASSEPSRMNTEAFF
cdr3_nt: TGTGCCAGCAGTGAACCGTCCAGGATGAACACTGAAGCTTTCTTT

j_call: TRBJ1-2
d_call: TRBD1
v_call: TRBV30
clone_size: .
cdr3_aa: CAWRTGVYGYTF
cdr3_nt: TGTGCCTGGAGGACAGGGGTCTATGGCTACACCTTC

j_call: TRBJ1-4
d_call: TRBD1
v_call: TRBV6-6
clone_size: .
cdr3_aa: CASSFPPGGEKLFF
cdr3_nt: TGTGCCAGCAGTTTCCCCCCAGGGGGAGAAAAACTGTTTTTT

j_call: TRBJ1-1
d_call: .
v_call: TRBV6-2/TRBV6-3
clone_size: .
cdr3_aa: CASSYGAGTNTEAFF
cdr3_nt: TGTGCCAGCAGTTACGGCGCAGGAACGAACACTGAAGCTTTCTTT

j_call: TRBJ2-1
d_call: TRBD2
v_call: TRBV5-1
clone_size: .
cdr3_aa: CASSPNSGRAGNEQFF
cdr3_nt: TGCGCCAGCAGCCCAAATAGCGGGAGGGCCGGAAATGAGCAGTTCTTC

j_call: TRBJ1-2
d_call: .
v_call: TRBV6-5
clone_size: few
cdr3_aa: CASNPGGTANYGYTF
cdr3_nt: TGTGCCAGCAACCCCGGAGGCACCGCTAACTATGGCTACACCTTC

j_call: TRBJ2-2
d_call: TRBD1
v_call: TRBV7-3
clone_size: .
cdr3_aa: CASSLSQGVTGELFF
cdr3_nt: TGTGCCAGCAGCCTGAGTCAGGGGGTCACCGGGGAGCTGTTTTTT

j_call: TRBJ1-2
d_call: .
v_call: TRBV19
clone_size: .
cdr3_aa: CASSIRGDSDYGYTF
cdr3_nt: TGTGCCAGTAGTATTCGCGGAGACAGCGACTATGGCTACACCTTC

j_call: TRBJ2-2
d_call: .
v_call: TRBV7-9
clone_size: .
cdr3_aa: CASSFPRTNTGELFF
cdr3_nt: TGTGCCAGCAGCTTCCCCAGGACAAACACCGGGGAGCTGTTTTTT

j_call: TRBJ1-1
d_call: TRBD1
v_call: TRBV15
clone_size: .
cdr3_aa: CATSGDRGRGAEAFF
cdr3_nt: TGTGCCACCAGCGGGGACAGGGGGCGCGGGGCTGAAGCTTTCTTT

j_call: TRBJ2-7
d_call: TRBD1
v_call: TRBV18
clone_size: .
cdr3_aa: CASSPQGESAYEQYF
cdr3_nt: TGTGCCAGCTCACCCCAGGGGGAGTCGGCCTACGAGCAGTACTTC

j_call: TRBJ2-1
d_call: TRBD2
v_call: TRBV29-1
clone_size: .
cdr3_aa: CSVDRLAGYNEQFF
cdr3_nt: TGCAGCGTGGACCGACTAGCGGGGTACAATGAGCAGTTCTTC

j_call: TRBJ1-2
d_call: .
v_call: TRBV6-5
clone_size: .
cdr3_aa: CASGGKFYGYTF
cdr3_nt: TGTGCCAGCGGGGGGAAATTCTATGGCTACACCTTC

j_call: TRBJ1-2
d_call: .
v_call: TRBV7-2
clone_size: .
cdr3_aa: CASSLMRVGSVTNYGYTF
cdr3_nt: TGTGCCAGCAGCTTAATGAGGGTCGGGTCTGTTACTAACTATGGCTACACCTTC

j_call: TRBJ2-5
d_call: TRBD1
v_call: TRBV18
clone_size: .
cdr3_aa: CASSPSTGGGETQYF
cdr3_nt: TGTGCCAGCTCACCTTCGACAGGGGGCGGTGAGACCCAGTACTTC

j_call: TRBJ2-3
d_call: .
v_call: TRBV30
clone_size: .
cdr3_aa: CAWSVGVTDTQYF
cdr3_nt: TGTGCCTGGAGTGTAGGGGTGACAGATACGCAGTATTTT

j_call: TRBJ2-7
d_call: .
v_call: TRBV5-1
clone_size: .
cdr3_aa: CASSLDFRQGTSYEQYF
cdr3_nt: TGCGCCAGCAGCTTGGACTTTAGGCAGGGGACCTCCTACGAGCAGTACTTC

j_call: TRBJ2-7
d_call: .
v_call: TRBV9
clone_size: .
cdr3_aa: CASSVSPSYEQYF
cdr3_nt: TGTGCCAGCAGCGTTAGTCCCTCCTACGAGCAGTACTTC

j_call: TRBJ2-1
d_call: TRBD2
v_call: TRBV11-2
clone_size: .
cdr3_aa: CASSTQSSGSRNEQFF
cdr3_nt: TGTGCCAGCAGCACCCAATCTAGCGGGAGTAGAAATGAGCAGTTCTTC

j_call: TRBJ2-7
d_call: .
v_call: TRBV11-1
clone_size: .
cdr3_aa: CASSPTAYEQYF
cdr3_nt: TGTGCCAGCAGCCCGACAGCCTACGAGCAGTACTTC

j_call: TRBJ2-7
d_call: TRBD1
v_call: TRBV19
clone_size: .
cdr3_aa: CASSTLLTGVDEQYF
cdr3_nt: TGTGCCAGTAGTACGTTACTGACAGGGGTCGACGAGCAGTACTTC

j_call: TRBJ1-2
d_call: .
v_call: TRBV9
clone_size: .
cdr3_aa: CASSATDSSYGYTF
cdr3_nt: TGTGCCAGCAGCGCCACCGACAGTTCCTATGGCTACACCTTC

j_call: TRBJ2-2
d_call: .
v_call: TRBV29-1
clone_size: .
cdr3_aa: CSVTGTLNTGELFF
cdr3_nt: TGCAGCGTGACCGGGACTCTGAACACCGGGGAGCTGTTTTTT

j_call: TRBJ2-1
d_call: TRBD2
v_call: TRBV14
clone_size: .
cdr3_aa: CARIARGLAGVLHSYNEQFF
cdr3_nt: TGTGCCAGGATAGCGAGGGGACTAGCGGGAGTCCTCCACTCCTACAATGAGCAGTTCTTC

j_call: TRBJ2-5
d_call: TRBD2
v_call: TRBV7-6
clone_size: .
cdr3_aa: CASSLGAGGPESQYF
cdr3_nt: TGTGCCAGCAGCTTAGGGGCGGGAGGGCCTGAGTCCCAGTACTTC